The 26 T cell receptor beta chains below all came from one sample that was sequenced in a study of cytomegalovirus exposure and HLA in healthy donors. PCR was performed using 60 Vbeta and 13 Jbeta primers. Libraries were prepared by immunoSEQ multiplex PCR; TCRdb keeps only in-frame clonotypes and omits some of them. The sample yields about 50,000 clones, over 60% seen once. The sample taken for sequencing was PBMCs. The receptors come from a man aged 25-40 years in good health and CMV-seropositive.

This clone has a handful of counts. The V gene is TRBV6-5, the J gene TRBJ1-6, with D possibly being TRBD1 (5 bases). V was cut by 8 bases and J by 1 base, with 9 bases left in between. The germline gives CDR1 MNHEY, CDR2 SVGAGI. There are 14 residues in the CDR3. CDR3 residues: CASGGRSYNSPLHF. The CDR3 DNA follows: TGTGCCAGCGGGGGGAGATCCTATAATTCACCCCTCCACTTT.

V and J are TRBV5-1 and TRBJ2-5; perhaps TRBD2 as D (5 bases). The germline V gene has CDR1 SGHRS and CDR2 YFSETQ. V lost 0 bases and J 5 bases, leaving 8 bases between the germline ends. CDR3 size: 13 residues. The CDR3 loop reads CASSLATGETQYF. In DNA, the CDR3 is TGCGCCAGCAGCTTGGCGACGGGGGAGACCCAGTACTTC.

CDR3: CASSVRSGADGYTF. DNA for the CDR3: TGTGCCAGCAGCGTACGTTCAGGGGCCGATGGCTACACCTTC. V and J are TRBV9 and TRBJ1-2, with D perhaps TRBD1 (6 bases). V was trimmed by 1 base and J by 6 bases, leaving 13 bases between them. The germline V gene has CDR1 SGDLS and CDR2 YYNGEE. There are 14 residues in the CDR3.

The V and J genes are TRBV7-9 and TRBJ1-5; D remains ambiguous. Germline loops: CDR1 SEHNR, CDR2 FQNEAQ (reference sequence). V lost 1 base to trimming and J lost 6 bases, with 7 bases between them. The CDR3 loop spans 13 amino acids. CDR3 sequence: CASSLGGGQPQHF. The CDR3 DNA sequence: TGTGCCAGCAGCTTAGGGGGAGGTCAGCCCCAGCATTTT.

This clone was detected once. The CDR3 reads CASRAPRGGGNTIYF. CDR3 nucleotides: TGTGCCAGCAGAGCCCCCAGGGGCGGTGGAAACACCATATATTTT. The V call is TRBV6-5, the J call TRBJ1-3; possible D gene TRBD1, 6 bases. This CDR3 is 15 amino acids long. The ends were cut back, 6 bases at V and 3 bases at J, with 15 bases in the middle. Germline values: CDR1 MNHEY, CDR2 SVGAGI.

V usage is TRBV2 and J usage is TRBJ2-1; tentatively, D is TRBD2 (6 bases). There are 13 residues in the CDR3. CDR1 and CDR2 (germline): SNHLY, FYNNEI. The V end lost 8 bases, the J end lost 4 bases, and 12 bases lay between the germline ends. The CDR3 DNA follows: TGTGCCAGCTGGCGGGGTCAGTACAATGAGCAGTTCTTC. It is translated as CASWRGQYNEQFF.

The chain has TRBV6-1 and TRBJ2-7; 8 positions agree with TRBD1. The V and J ends lost 5 bases and 2 bases, in that order; junction bases with no gene match: 5. The CDR3 has 14 residues. Germline CDR1 MNHNS, CDR2 SASEGT. This CDR3 reads CASSYKDRAYEQYF. In nucleotides, the CDR3 is TGTGCCAGCAGTTATAAGGACAGGGCCTACGAGCAGTACTTC.

This clone was found once. This rearrangement joins TRBV7-3 to TRBJ1-2, with a tentative D call TRBD1 (6 bases). CDR3 length equals 14 residues. The V end was cut by 8 bases, the J end by 3 bases, with 16 bases between. Germline lookup yields CDR1 SGHTA and CDR2 FQGTGA. For the CDR3, the DNA is TGTGCCAGCGGCCCGAGCAGGGGCGACTATGGCTACACCTTC. Translated: CASGPSRGDYGYTF.

In regard to this clone: This CDR3 is also generated by other DNA sequences in the sample. This sequence joins TRBV2 and TRBJ2-3; TRBD2 matches 13 bases. After removal of 10 bases from V and 2 bases from J, the junction contained 3 bases not matched to a gene. This CDR3 region has 14 residues. The germline V gene has CDR1 SNHLY and CDR2 FYNNEI. The CDR3 region has the DNA TGTGCCACTGGACTAGCGGGGGTCACAGATACGCAGTATTTT. Its protein product is CATGLAGVTDTQYF.

The rearrangement uses TRBV10-3 and TRBJ1-1, with D perhaps TRBD1 (5 bases). The CDR3 contains 14 residues. Per germline, CDR1 ENHRY and CDR2 SYGVKD. Trimming stripped 3 bases from V and 1 base from J, with 9 bases between. The CDR3 DNA reads TGTGCCATCAGTGAAAAAGGACAGAACACTGAAGCTTTCTTT. Translated, it gives CAISEKGQNTEAFF.

V and J are TRBV5-6 and TRBJ1-5, with D maybe TRBD1 (5 bases). The V gene's germline CDR1 is SGHDT and CDR2 YYEEEE. This CDR3 comprises 15 residues. Trimming shortened V by 0 bases and J by 1 base, and 8 bases separated the two germline ends. This CDR3 reads CASSLGQWSNQPQHF. The CDR3 bases are TGTGCCAGCAGCTTGGGACAGTGGAGCAATCAGCCCCAGCATTTT.

This clone was observed a handful of times. J is TRBJ2-5 and V is TRBV5-4; TRBD1 agrees at 7 bases. The V segment lost 5 bases and the J segment 4 bases; nucleotides outside the gene matches: 2. Per the germline V gene, CDR1 is SGHNT and CDR2 is YYREEE (reference sequence). This CDR3 spans 12 amino acids. The chain's CDR3 is CASSYRGETQYF. The CDR3, as DNA: TGTGCCAGCAGTTACAGGGGAGAGACCCAGTACTTC.

The chain is built from TRBV2 and TRBJ1-2, with D possibly being TRBD1 (6 bases). V was pared by 11 bases and J by 6 bases, with 19 bases between. The CDR3 runs 13 residues. The V gene's germline CDR1 is SNHLY and CDR2 FYNNEI. Here the CDR3 reads CAWILGAMNGYTF. The CDR3 region has the DNA TGTGCCTGGATATTGGGGGCGATGAATGGCTACACCTTC. Variable domain in full (rest from reference TRBV2 and TRBJ1-2): EPEVTQTPSHQVTQMGQEVILRCVPISNHLYFYWYRQILGQKVEFLVSFYNNEISEKSEIFDDQFSVERPDGSNFTLKIRSTKLEDSAMYFCAWILGAMNGYTFGSGTRLTVV.

The chain couples TRBV7-6 to TRBJ1-3; the match to TRBD1 covers 7 bases. This CDR3 comprises 15 residues. CDR1 and CDR2 from the germline V gene are SGHVS and FNYEAQ. The J segment lost 5 bases and the V segment lost 5 bases, leaving 9 bases of the junction unmatched. As DNA, the CDR3 is TGTGCCAGCAGCCGGGACAGAGGGGTCCGAAACACCATATATTTT. Its translation is CASSRDRGVRNTIYF.

The chain carries TRBV27 and TRBJ1-1; D is ambiguous. CDR3 length: 17 residues. V lost 2 bases and J lost 4, with 20 bases in between. Per germline, CDR1 MNHEY and CDR2 SMNVEV (reference sequence). DNA for the CDR3: TGTGCCAGCAGTTTAGCCGCGGCCGGGGTCCCTAGCACTGAAGCTTTCTTT. Amino acid sequence: CASSLAAAGVPSTEAFF.

The V call is TRBV28, the J call TRBJ1-1; TRBD1 aligns across 7 bases. This CDR3 contains 13 residues. Germline loops: CDR1 MDHEN, CDR2 SYDVKM. J lost 8 bases, V lost 5 bases, and 8 bases had no gene match. Here the CDR3 reads CASSLFRDREAFF. CDR3 nucleotide sequence: TGTGCCAGCAGTCTATTCCGGGACAGAGAAGCTTTCTTT.

This clone was seen a few times. The J gene is TRBJ2-2, the V gene TRBV6-5; possible D gene TRBD1, 6 bases. Germline lookup yields CDR1 MNHEY and CDR2 SVGAGI. V was pared by 4 bases and J by 1 base, with 7 bases between. CDR3 length equals 14 residues. CDR3 bases: TGTGCCAGCAGTTGGGGGCGGAACACCGGGGAGCTGTTTTTT. The encoded protein is CASSWGRNTGELFF.

This clone appeared a single time. The chain carries TRBV6-5 and TRBJ1-3; TRBD1 aligns across 7 bases. Looked up from germline, CDR1 is MNHEY and CDR2 is SVGAGI. This CDR3 region has 15 residues. Losses at the gene ends were 4 bases for V and 0 bases for J; bases not matched to a gene: 3. The CDR3 loop reads CASSSQGPSGNTIYF. CDR3 in DNA: TGTGCCAGCAGTTCACAGGGGCCCTCTGGAAACACCATATATTTT.

The rearrangement uses TRBV7-9 and TRBJ2-1, with 7 bases that match TRBD1. This CDR3 is built from 13 residues. Germline V gives CDR1 SEHNR, CDR2 FQNEAQ (reference sequence). J was trimmed by 7 bases and V by 5 bases; bases with no gene match: 5. CDR3 protein: CASSPTGANEQFF. CDR3 nucleotides: TGTGCCAGCAGCCCCACAGGGGCGAATGAGCAGTTCTTC.

V gene TRBV6-1 combines with J gene TRBJ1-1, with 9 positions matching TRBD1. CDR1 MNHNS and CDR2 SASEGT come from the germline V gene. V trimming: 2 bases; J trimming: 6 bases; junction bases outside the gene matches: 4. The CDR3 runs 14 residues. This CDR3 reads CASSEYRQGAEAFF. CDR3 coding DNA: TGTGCCAGCAGTGAATACAGACAGGGGGCTGAAGCTTTCTTT.

The chain combines TRBV5-6 with TRBJ1-6, with 8 bases matching TRBD1. In germline, CDR1 is SGHDT, CDR2 YYEEEE. V lost 4 bases, J lost 8 bases, and 5 bases stayed unmatched. The CDR3 sequence is 14 residues long. CDR3 residues: CASSATGVYSPLHF. CDR3 nucleotides: TGTGCCAGCAGCGCGACAGGGGTGTATTCACCCCTCCACTTT. Based on the CDR3 plus reference TRBV5-6 and TRBJ1-6, the full variable domain is DAGVTQSPTHLIKTRGQQVTLRCSPKSGHDTVSWYQQALGQGPQFIFQYYEEEERQRGNFPDRFSGHQFPNYSSELNVNALLLGDSALYLCASSATGVYSPLHFGNGTRLTVT.

This clone appeared a single time. The CDR3 coding sequence is TGTGCCAGCAGTGACGACAGGGGAGGCTACGAGCAGTACTTC. Translation: CASSDDRGGYEQYF. The V gene is TRBV6-1, the J gene TRBJ2-7, with TRBD1 identical over 8 bases. In germline, CDR1 is MNHNS, CDR2 SASEGT. Trimming at V came to 3 bases and at J to 3 bases, leaving 4 bases not matched to a gene. The CDR3 has 14 residues.

This clone occurred a few times. The chain combines TRBV6-1 with TRBJ1-1; D might be TRBD1 (5 bases). Germline V lookup: CDR1 MNHNS, CDR2 SASEGT. Trimming cost V 5 bases and J 5 bases, with 15 bases left between them. CDR3 length equals 14 residues. CDR3 region: CASSLQGSRTEAFF. In nucleotides, the CDR3 is TGTGCCAGCAGTCTCCAGGGAAGTCGGACTGAAGCTTTCTTT.

Written as DNA, the CDR3 is TGTGCCAGCAGCTTGGAGTCGGGGGGGCGCTACAATGAGCAGTTCTTC. Amino acid sequence: CASSLESGGRYNEQFF. The V gene is TRBV5-8, the J gene TRBJ2-1, with 8 positions matching TRBD2. Germline V gene sequence: CDR1 SGHTS, CDR2 YDEGEE. The V segment lost 0 bases and the J segment 3 bases; nucleotides outside the gene matches: 5. CDR3 length equals 16 residues. The full variable domain, completed using reference TRBV5-8 and TRBJ2-1, is EAGVTQSPTHLIKTRGQQATLRCSPISGHTSVYWYQQALGLGLQFLLWYDEGEERNRGNFPPRFSGRQFPNYSSELNVNALELEDSALYLCASSLESGGRYNEQFFGPGTRLTVL.

V usage is TRBV6-6 and J usage is TRBJ2-5; TRBD2 agrees at 9 bases. V was clipped by 0 bases and J by 5 bases; unmatched bases: 7. The CDR3 consists of 16 residues. Germline-derived CDR1 and CDR2 are MNHNY and SVGAGI (reference sequence). CDR3 nucleotides: TGTGCCAGCAGTTACTCTCTTAGCGGGGGAGGTGAGACCCAGTACTTC. It yields the protein CASSYSLSGGGETQYF.

The chain links TRBV7-9 to TRBJ2-5, with 10 bases that match TRBD1. Germline V gives CDR1 SEHNR, CDR2 FQNEAQ (reference sequence). This CDR3 region has 17 residues. V was clipped by 4 bases and J by 5 bases; unmatched bases: 13. CDR3 in DNA: TGTGCCAGCAGCTCCGGTTCCGGGACAGGGGTGGGGGAGACCCAGTACTTC. This encodes CASSSGSGTGVGETQYF.